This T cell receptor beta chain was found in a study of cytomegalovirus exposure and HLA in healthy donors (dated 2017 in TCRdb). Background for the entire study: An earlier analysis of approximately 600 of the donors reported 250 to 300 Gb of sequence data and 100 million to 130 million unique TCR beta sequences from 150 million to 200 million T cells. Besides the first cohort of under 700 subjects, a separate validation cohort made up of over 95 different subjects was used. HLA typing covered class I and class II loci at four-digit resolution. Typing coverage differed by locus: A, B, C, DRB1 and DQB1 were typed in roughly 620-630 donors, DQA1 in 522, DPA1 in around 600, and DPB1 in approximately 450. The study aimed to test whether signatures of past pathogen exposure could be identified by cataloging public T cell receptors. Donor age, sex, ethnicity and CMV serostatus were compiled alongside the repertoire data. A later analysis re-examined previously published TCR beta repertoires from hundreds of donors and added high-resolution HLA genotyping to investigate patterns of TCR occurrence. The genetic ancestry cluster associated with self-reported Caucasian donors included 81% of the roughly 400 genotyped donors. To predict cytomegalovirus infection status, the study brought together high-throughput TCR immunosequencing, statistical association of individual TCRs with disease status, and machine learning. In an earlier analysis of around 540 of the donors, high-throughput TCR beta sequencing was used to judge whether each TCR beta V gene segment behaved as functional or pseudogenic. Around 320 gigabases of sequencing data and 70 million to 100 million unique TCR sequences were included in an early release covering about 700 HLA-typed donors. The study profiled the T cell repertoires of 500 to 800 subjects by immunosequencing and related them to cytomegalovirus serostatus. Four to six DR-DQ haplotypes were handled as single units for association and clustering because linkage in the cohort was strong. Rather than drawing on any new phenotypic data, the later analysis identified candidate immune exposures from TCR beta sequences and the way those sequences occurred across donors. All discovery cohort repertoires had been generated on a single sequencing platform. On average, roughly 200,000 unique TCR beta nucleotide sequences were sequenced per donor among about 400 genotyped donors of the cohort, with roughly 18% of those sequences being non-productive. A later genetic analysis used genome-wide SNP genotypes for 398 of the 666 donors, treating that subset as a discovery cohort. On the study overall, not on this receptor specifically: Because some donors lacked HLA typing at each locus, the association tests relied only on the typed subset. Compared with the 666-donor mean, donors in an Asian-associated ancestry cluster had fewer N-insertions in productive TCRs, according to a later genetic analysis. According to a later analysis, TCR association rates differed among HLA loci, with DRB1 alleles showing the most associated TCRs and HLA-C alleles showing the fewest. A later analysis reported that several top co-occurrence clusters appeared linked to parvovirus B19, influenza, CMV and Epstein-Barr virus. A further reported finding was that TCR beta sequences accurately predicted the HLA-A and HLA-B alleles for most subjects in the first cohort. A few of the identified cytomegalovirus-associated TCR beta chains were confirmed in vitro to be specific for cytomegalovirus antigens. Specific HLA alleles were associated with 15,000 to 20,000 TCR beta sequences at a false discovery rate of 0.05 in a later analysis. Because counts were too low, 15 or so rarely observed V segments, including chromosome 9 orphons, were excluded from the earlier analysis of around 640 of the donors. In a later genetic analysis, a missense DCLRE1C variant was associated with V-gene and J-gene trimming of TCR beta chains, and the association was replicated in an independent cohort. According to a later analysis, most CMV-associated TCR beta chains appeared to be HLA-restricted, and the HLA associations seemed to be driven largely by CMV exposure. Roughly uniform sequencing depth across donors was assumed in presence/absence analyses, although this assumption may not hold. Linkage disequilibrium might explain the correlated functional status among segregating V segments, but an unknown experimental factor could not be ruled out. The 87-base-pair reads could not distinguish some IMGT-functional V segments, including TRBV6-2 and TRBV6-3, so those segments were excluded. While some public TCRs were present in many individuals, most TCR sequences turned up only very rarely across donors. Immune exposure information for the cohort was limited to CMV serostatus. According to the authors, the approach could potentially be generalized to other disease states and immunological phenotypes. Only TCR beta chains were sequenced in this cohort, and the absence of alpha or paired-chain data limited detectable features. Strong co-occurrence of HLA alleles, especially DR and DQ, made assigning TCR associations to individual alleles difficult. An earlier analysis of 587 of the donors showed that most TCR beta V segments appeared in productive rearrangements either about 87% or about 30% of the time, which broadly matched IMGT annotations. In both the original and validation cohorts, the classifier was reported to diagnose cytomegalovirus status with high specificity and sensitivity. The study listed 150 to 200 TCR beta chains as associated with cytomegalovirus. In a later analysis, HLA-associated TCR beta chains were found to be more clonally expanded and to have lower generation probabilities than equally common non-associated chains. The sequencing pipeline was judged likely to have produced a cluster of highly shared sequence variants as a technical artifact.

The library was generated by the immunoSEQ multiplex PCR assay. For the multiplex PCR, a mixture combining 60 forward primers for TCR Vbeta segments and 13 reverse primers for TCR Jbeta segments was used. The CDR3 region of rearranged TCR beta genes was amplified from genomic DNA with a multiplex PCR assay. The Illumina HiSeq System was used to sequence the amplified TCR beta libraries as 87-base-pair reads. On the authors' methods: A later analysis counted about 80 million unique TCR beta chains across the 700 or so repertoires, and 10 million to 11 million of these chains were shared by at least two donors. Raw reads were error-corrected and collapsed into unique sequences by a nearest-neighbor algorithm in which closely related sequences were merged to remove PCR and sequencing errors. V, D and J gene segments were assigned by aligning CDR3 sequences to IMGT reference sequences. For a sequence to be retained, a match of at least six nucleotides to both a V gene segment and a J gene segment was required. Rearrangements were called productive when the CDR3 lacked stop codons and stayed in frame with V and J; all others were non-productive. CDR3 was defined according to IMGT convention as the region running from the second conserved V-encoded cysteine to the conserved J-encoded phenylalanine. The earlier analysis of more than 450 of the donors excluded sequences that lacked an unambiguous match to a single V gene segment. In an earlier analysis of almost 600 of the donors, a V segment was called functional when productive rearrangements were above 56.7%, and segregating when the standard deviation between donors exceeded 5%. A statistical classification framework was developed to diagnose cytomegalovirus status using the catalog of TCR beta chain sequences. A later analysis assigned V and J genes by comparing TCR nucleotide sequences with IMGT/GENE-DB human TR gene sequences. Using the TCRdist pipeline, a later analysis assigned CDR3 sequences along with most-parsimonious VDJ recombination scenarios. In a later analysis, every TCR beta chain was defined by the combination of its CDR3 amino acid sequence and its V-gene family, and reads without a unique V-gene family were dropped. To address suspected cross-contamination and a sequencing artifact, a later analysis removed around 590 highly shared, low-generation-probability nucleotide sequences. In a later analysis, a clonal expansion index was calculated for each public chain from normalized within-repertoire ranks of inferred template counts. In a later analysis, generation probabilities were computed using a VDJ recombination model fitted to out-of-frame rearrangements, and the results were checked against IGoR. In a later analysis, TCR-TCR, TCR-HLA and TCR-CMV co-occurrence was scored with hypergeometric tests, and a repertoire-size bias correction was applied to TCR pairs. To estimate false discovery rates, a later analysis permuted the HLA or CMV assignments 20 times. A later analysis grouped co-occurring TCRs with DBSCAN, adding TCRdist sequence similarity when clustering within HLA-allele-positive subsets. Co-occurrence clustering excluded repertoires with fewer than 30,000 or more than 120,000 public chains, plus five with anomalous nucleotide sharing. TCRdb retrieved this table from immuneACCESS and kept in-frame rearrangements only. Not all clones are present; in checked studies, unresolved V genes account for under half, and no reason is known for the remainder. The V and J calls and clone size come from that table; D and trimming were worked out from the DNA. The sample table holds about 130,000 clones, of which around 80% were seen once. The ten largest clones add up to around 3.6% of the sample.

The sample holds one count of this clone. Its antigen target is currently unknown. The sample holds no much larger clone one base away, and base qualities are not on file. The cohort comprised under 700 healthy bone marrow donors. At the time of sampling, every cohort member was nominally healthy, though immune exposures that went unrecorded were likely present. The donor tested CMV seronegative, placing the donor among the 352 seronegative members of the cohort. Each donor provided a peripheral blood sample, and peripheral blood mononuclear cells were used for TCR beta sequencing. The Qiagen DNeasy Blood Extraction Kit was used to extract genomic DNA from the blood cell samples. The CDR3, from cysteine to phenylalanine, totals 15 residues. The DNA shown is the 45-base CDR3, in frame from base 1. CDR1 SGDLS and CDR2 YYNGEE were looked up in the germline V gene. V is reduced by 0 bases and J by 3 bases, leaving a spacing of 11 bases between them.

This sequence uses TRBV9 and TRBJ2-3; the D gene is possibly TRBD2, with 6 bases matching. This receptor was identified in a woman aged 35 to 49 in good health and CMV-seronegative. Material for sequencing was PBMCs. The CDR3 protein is CASSVGVGSTDTQYF. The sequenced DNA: TGTGCCAGCAGCGTAGGGGTCGGGAGTACAGATACGCAGTATTTT.